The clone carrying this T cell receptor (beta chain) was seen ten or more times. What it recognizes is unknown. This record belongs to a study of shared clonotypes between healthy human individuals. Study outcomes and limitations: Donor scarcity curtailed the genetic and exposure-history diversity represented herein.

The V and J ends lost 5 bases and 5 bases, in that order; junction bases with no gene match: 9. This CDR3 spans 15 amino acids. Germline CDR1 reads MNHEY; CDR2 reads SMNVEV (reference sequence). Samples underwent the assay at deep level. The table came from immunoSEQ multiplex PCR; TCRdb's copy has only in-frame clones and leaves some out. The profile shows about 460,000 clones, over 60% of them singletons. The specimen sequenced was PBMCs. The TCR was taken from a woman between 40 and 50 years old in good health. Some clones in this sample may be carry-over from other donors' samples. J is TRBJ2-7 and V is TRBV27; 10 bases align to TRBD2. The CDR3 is CASSTKREGPHEQYF. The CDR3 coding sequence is TGTGCCAGCAGTACCAAGCGGGAGGGCCCCCACGAGCAGTACTTC.